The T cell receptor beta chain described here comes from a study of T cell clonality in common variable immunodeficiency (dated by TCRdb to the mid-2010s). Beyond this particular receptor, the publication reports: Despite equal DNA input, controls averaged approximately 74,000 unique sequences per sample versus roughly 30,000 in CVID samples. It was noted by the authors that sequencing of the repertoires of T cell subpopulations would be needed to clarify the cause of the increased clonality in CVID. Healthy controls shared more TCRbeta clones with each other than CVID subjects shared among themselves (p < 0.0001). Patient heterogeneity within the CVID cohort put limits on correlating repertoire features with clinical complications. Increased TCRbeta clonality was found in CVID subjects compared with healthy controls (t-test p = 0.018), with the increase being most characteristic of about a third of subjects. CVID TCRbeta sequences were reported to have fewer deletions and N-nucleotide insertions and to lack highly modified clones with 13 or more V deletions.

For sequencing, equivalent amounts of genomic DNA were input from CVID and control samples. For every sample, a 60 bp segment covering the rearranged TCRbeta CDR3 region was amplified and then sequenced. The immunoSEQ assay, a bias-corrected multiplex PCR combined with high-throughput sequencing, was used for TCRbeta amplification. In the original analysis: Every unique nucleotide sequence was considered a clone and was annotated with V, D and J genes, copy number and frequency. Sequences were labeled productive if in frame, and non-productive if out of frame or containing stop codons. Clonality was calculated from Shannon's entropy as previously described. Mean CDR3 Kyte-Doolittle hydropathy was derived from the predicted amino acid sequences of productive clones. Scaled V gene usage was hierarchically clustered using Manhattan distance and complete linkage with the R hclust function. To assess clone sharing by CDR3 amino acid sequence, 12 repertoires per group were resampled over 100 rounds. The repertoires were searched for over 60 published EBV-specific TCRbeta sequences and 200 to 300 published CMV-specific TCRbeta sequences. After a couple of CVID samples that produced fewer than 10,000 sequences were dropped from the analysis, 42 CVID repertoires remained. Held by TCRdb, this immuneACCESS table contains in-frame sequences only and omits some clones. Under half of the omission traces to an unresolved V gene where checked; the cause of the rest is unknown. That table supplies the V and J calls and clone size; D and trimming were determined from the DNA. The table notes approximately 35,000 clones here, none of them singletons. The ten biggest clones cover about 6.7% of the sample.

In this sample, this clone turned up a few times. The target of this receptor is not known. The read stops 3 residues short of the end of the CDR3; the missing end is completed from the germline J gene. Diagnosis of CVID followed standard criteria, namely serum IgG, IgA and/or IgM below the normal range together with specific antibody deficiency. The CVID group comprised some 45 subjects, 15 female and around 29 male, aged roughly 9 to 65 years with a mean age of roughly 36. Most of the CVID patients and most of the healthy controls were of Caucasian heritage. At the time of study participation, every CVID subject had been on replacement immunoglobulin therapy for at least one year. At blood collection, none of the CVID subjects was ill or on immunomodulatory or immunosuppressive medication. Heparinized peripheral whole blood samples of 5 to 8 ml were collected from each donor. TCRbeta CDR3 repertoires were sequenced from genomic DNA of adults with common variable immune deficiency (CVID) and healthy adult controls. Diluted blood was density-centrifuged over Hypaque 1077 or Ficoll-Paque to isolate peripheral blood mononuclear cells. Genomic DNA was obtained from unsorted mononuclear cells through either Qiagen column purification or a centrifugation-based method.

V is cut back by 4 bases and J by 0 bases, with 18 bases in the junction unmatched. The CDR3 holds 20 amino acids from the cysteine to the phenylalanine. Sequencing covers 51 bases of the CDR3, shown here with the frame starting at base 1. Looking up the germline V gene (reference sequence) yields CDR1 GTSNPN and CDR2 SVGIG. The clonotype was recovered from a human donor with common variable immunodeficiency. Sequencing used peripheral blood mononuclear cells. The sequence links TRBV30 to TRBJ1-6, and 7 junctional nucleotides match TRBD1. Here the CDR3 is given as CAWTQTTGTIPSSYNSPLHF. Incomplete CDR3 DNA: TGTGCCTGGACCCAAACGACAGGGACGATTCCGAGCTCCTATAATTCACCC.